A selection of T cell receptor beta chains follows, all from one sample in a study of blood T cell repertoires in COVID-19. Here immunoSEQ multiplex PCR was the method, and the copy in TCRdb shows in-frame clones only, minus some. There are around 70,000 clones in the sample; more than 60% occur only once, and about 10% lies in the top ten. Source material: peripheral blood. The source is a woman aged 45-59 years with acute or convalescent COVID-19. Each CDR3 is given with its conserved first and last residue. Clone size, where shown, is once, few, many, or a class for clones that have expanded.

clone size	V gene	J gene	CDR3 protein
-	TRBV20-1	TRBJ2-1	CSASDLGLAGDGEQFF
-	TRBV6-4	TRBJ2-2	CASRGTADTGELFF
few	TRBV7-8	TRBJ1-1	CASSLGFQGLIEAFF
few	TRBV27	TRBJ2-1	CASRLRGAGTGGYNEQFF
-	TRBV11-2	TRBJ2-7	CASSKGLAIYEQYF
-	TRBV7-3	TRBJ1-1	CASSLYPDMNTEAFF
-	TRBV5-1	TRBJ1-2	CASSRSGTGATYGYTF
-	TRBV11-2	TRBJ2-7	CASSLMGQGSYEQYF
-	TRBV24-1	TRBJ1-4	CATRYWTGQGVEKLFF
-	TRBV15	TRBJ2-5	CATSTGVTGGEETQYF
-	TRBV7-8	TRBJ2-7	CASSLWGTGVEYEQYF
-	TRBV25-1	TRBJ2-7	CASSLGPTYEQYF